Shown below are 23 T cell receptor beta chains from a single sample sequenced in a study of response to subunit inactivated influenza vaccine. TCRdb reprocessed the RT-PCR reads with MiXCR, giving one entry per CDR3 protein. The table has roughly 650,000 distinct CDR3 sequences, roughly 14% seen once; the top ten hold roughly 11%. This sample comprised PBMCs from blood, obtained about 13 days after vaccination. These receptors originate from a man in his fifties or sixties who received an inactivated influenza vaccine.

The chain joins TRBV7-9 to TRBJ1-1; TRBD1 aligns across 9 bases. CDR1 SEHNR and CDR2 FQNEAQ come from the germline V gene (reference sequence). The CDR3 length is 13 residues. J gave up 9 bases and V 6 bases, and 8 bases lay outside the gene matches. CDR3 sequence reads: CASRKGQGTQAFF. Written as DNA, the CDR3 is TGTGCCAGCAGAAAGGGACAGGGAACGCAAGCTTTCTTT.

The J gene is TRBJ2-1, the V gene TRBV5-1; possible D gene TRBD2, 6 bases. CDR1 is SGHRS and CDR2 is YFSETQ in the germline V gene. The CDR3 length is 17 residues. Trimming removed 1 base from V and 2 bases from J, with 16 bases in between. Written as DNA, the CDR3 is TGCGCCAGCAGCTTGCTTGGCGGGGCCCTACCCTACAATGAGCAGTTCTTC. Encoded protein: CASSLLGGALPYNEQFF.

This clonotype was counted only a few times. CDR3 in DNA: TGTGCCAGCAGCGTACAGGAGGGTTCCTACGGGGAGCTGTTTTTT. Its protein is CASSVQEGSYGELFF. V gene TRBV9 combines with J gene TRBJ2-2, with TRBD2 as a possible D gene (6 bases). The CDR3 covers 15 residues. Trimming removed 1 base at V and 7 bases at J, with 14 bases between. Looked up from germline, CDR1 is SGDLS and CDR2 is YYNGEE. The full variable domain, completed using reference TRBV9 and TRBJ2-2, is DSGVTQTPKHLITATGQRVTLRCSPRSGDLSVYWYQQSLDQGLQFLIQYYNGEERAKGNILERFSAQQFPDLHSELNLSSLELGDSALYFCASSVQEGSYGELFFGEGSRLTVL.

The chain couples TRBV18 to TRBJ2-7, with 7 nucleotides matching TRBD2. In germline, CDR1 is KGHSH, CDR2 LQKENI. Losses at the gene ends were 2 bases for V and 1 base for J; bases not matched to a gene: 2. The CDR3 is made up of 14 amino acids. The CDR3 here is CASSPGRGSYEQYF. CDR3 coding DNA: TGTGCCAGCTCACCAGGGCGGGGGTCCTACGAGCAGTACTTC.

This clonotype was seen repeatedly, ten times or more. The genes are TRBV7-2 and TRBJ2-3, with D hard to call. Germline V gene data show CDR1 as SGHTA and CDR2 as FQGNSA. This CDR3 is 15 amino acids long. Trimming removed 5 bases at V and 2 bases at J, with 14 bases between. The DNA for the CDR3 is TGTGCCAGCAGCGCAGTGGGCCATGTCACAGATACGCAGTATTTT. It encodes CASSAVGHVTDTQYF.

The CDR3 nucleotides read TGCAGTGTGGTCGGGACAGATACCACAGATACGCAGTATTTT. It is translated as CSVVGTDTTDTQYF. This chain uses TRBV20-1 with TRBJ2-3, with 7 bases fitting TRBD1. There are 14 residues in the CDR3. With V trimmed by 7 bases and J by 2 bases, 9 bases remained unmatched. The germline V gene has CDR1 DFQATT and CDR2 SNEGSKA (reference sequence).

Worth noting for this clonotype: Germline is not matched at one junction end, which may reflect a read error. The chain links TRBV20-1 to TRBJ2-7; D might be TRBD2 (6 bases). Germline CDR1 and CDR2: DFQATT and SNEGSKA (reference sequence). The CDR3 is 17 residues long. The CDR3 DNA follows: TGCTGTGCTTCCACCGGGATAACCTTCGGGAGCTCCTACGAGCAGTACTTC. Protein: CCASTGITFGSSYEQYF.

This clonotype has a count of ten or more. The rearrangement uses TRBV29-1 and TRBJ1-2; D not certain. From germline, CDR1 is SQVTM and CDR2 ANQGSEA. CDR3 length: 13 amino acids. Trimming took 4 bases from V and 10 from J, leaving 19 bases between them. The chain's CDR3 is CSVVPRDRTVYTF. The CDR3, as DNA: TGCAGCGTTGTCCCCCGAGACCGGACGGTCTACACCTTC.

V usage is TRBV2 and J usage is TRBJ2-7, with D tentatively TRBD1 (6 bases). The germline CDR1 and CDR2 sequences are SNHLY and FYNNEI. The CDR3 spans 13 residues. Trimming removed 4 bases from V and 2 bases from J, with 9 bases in between. DNA for the CDR3: TGTGCCAGCAGTGTAGGGACAACCTACGAGCAGTACTTC. Its protein is CASSVGTTYEQYF. Variable domain in full (rest from reference TRBV2 and TRBJ2-7): EPEVTQTPSHQVTQMGQEVILRCVPISNHLYFYWYRQILGQKVEFLVSFYNNEISEKSEIFDDQFSVERPDGSNFTLKIRSTKLEDSAMYFCASSVGTTYEQYFGPGTRLTVT.

V and J are TRBV6-2 or TRBV6-3 and TRBJ2-7; D not certain. V lost 0 bases and J lost 6, with 12 bases in between. This CDR3 contains 14 residues. Germline-derived CDR1 and CDR2 are MNHEY and SVGEGT. CDR3 nucleotide sequence: TGTGCCAGCAGTTACTCGGGATCTCCCCCCGAGCAGTACTTC. This sequence encodes CASSYSGSPPEQYF.

This clonotype was detected many times. V and J are TRBV15 and TRBJ2-7; the D gene is possibly TRBD1 (6 bases). This CDR3 is built from 17 residues. V was shortened by 4 bases and J by 1 base, with 20 bases between the two germline ends. The germline gives CDR1 LNHNV, CDR2 YYDKDF (reference sequence). The CDR3 here is CATSMPGHSVYSYEQYF. As DNA, the CDR3 is TGTGCCACCAGCATGCCGGGACACTCCGTTTATTCCTACGAGCAGTACTTC. The complete variable domain, with remaining parts taken from reference TRBV15 and TRBJ2-7, reads DAMVIQNPRYQVTQFGKPVTLSCSQTLNHNVMYWYQQKSSQAPKLLFHYYDKDFNNEADTPDNFQSRRPNTSFCFLDIRSPGLGDTAMYLCATSMPGHSVYSYEQYFGPGTRLTVT.

This sequence joins TRBV12-3 or TRBV12-4 and TRBJ2-7; 7 bases line up with TRBD2. V lost 3 bases, J lost 4 bases, and 0 bases stayed unmatched. There are 12 residues in the CDR3. The CDR3 sequence: CASSLREYEQYF. The CDR3 region has the DNA TGTGCCAGCAGTTTGCGGGAGTACGAGCAGTACTTC.

This clonotype was observed a handful of times. V usage is TRBV19 and J usage is TRBJ1-5; TRBD1 might be the D (6 bases). The V and J ends lost 1 base and 7 bases respectively, with 8 bases between them. Germline CDR1 is LNHDA and CDR2 is SQIVND (reference sequence). The CDR3 covers 13 residues. The CDR3 nucleotides read TGTGCCAGTAGTATAGTGGGGGGCCAGCCCCAGCATTTT. The encoded protein is CASSIVGGQPQHF.

This clonotype was counted ten times or more. V usage is TRBV7-9 and J usage is TRBJ2-1; maybe TRBD1 (6 bases). V lost 1 base and J lost 6, with 19 bases in between. The length of the CDR3 is 17 residues. In germline, CDR1 is SEHNR, CDR2 FQNEAQ (reference sequence). The CDR3 region has the DNA TGTGCCAGCAGCTTAGAAACCAGGGGCTTGAGTAGCAATGAGCAGTTCTTC. It yields the protein CASSLETRGLSSNEQFF. Complete variable domain (other parts from reference TRBV7-9 and TRBJ2-1): DTGVSQNPRHKITKRGQNVTFRCDPISEHNRLYWYRQTLGQGPEFLTYFQNEAQLEKSRLLSDRFSAERPKGSFSTLEIQRTEQGDSAMYLCASSLETRGLSSNEQFFGPGTRLTVL.

To note about this clonotype: One end of the junction is discordant with germline, which a read error may explain. This chain links TRBV29-1 with TRBJ2-1, with TRBD2 identical over 11 bases. The CDR3 has 16 residues. The germline gives CDR1 SQVTM, CDR2 ANQGSEA. CDR3 coding DNA: TGCAGCGTTGTGAAGGTAGCGGGAGGGTTTAACAATGAGCAGCTCTTC. Residues: CSVVKVAGGFNNEQLF.

This clonotype came up many times. The chain has TRBV6-1 and TRBJ2-3, with D perhaps TRBD1 or TRBD2 (5 bases each). Germline CDR1 MNHNS, CDR2 SASEGT. The V and J ends lost 7 bases and 4 bases respectively, with 18 bases between them. This CDR3 comprises 15 residues. In DNA form, the CDR3 reads TGTGCCAGCATCAACGGACACCCCGGGGCAGATACGCAGTATTTT. Translation: CASINGHPGADTQYF.

This rearrangement joins TRBV5-1 to TRBJ1-4; possibly TRBD1 for D (6 bases). The CDR3 is made up of 14 amino acids. CDR1 is SGHRS, CDR2 YFSETQ, per germline. The V end was cut by 4 bases, the J end by 2 bases, with 9 bases between. In DNA, the CDR3 is TGCGCCAGCAGCGACGACAGGACTAATGAAAAACTGTTTTTT. It yields the protein CASSDDRTNEKLFF.

This chain links TRBV14 with TRBJ2-6, with unresolved D. The CDR3 covers 15 residues. Trimming took off 6 bases at V and 4 bases at J, with 13 bases between the two ends. Germline lookup yields CDR1 SGHDN and CDR2 FVKESK. The CDR3 here is CASSYGLGGANVLTF. In nucleotides, the CDR3 is TGTGCCAGCAGTTATGGTCTGGGCGGGGCCAACGTCCTGACTTTC.

This clonotype turned up a few times. The chain has TRBV5-1 and TRBJ2-5; maybe TRBD1 (6 bases). The CDR3 runs 14 residues. The V gene lost 4 bases and the J gene lost 0 bases, with 10 bases spanning the gap. CDR1 and CDR2 (germline): SGHRS, YFSETQ. The DNA of the CDR3 is TGCGCCAGCAGCGTCGGACAGCACCAAGAGACCCAGTACTTC. This sequence encodes CASSVGQHQETQYF.

The rearrangement links TRBV24-1 to TRBJ2-3; 10 nucleotides agree with TRBD2. Germline loops: CDR1 KGHDR, CDR2 SFDVKD. Unmatched junction bases numbered 17, after V lost 1 base and J lost 11 bases. The CDR3 spans 18 residues. The CDR3 sequence: CATSDLSPLAGAGIMQYF. Here the CDR3 DNA reads TGTGCCACCAGTGATTTATCACCTCTAGCGGGAGCAGGAATTATGCAGTATTTT.

In DNA, the CDR3 is TGTGCCAGCAGTTATAGGGAAAACTACGAGCAGTACTTC. Translating it yields CASSYRENYEQYF. The V call is TRBV6-5, the J call TRBJ2-7; no reliable D call. V was pared by 3 bases and J by 3 bases, with 9 bases between. Germline V gives CDR1 MNHEY, CDR2 SVGAGI. This CDR3 is built from 13 residues.

This clonotype was found a few times. The chain joins TRBV20-1 to TRBJ1-2; D unresolved. The CDR3 runs 14 residues. Germline CDR1 reads DFQATT; CDR2 reads SNEGSKA (reference sequence). V was shortened by 3 bases and J by 3 bases, with 14 bases between the two germline ends. Written as DNA, the CDR3 is TGCAGTGCTAGGTACGGGAGGGCAGACTATGGCTACACCTTC. It translates to CSARYGRADYGYTF.

In this sample, this clonotype turned up a few times. The chain recombines TRBV6-5 with TRBJ2-5; D gene ambiguous. Germline V CDR1 and CDR2: MNHEY, SVGAGI. V lost 2 bases and J lost 2, with 9 bases in between. The CDR3 loop spans 14 amino acids. CDR3 DNA: TGTGCCAGCAGTTACGGCCAGCTTCAAGAGACCCAGTACTTC. This gives the protein CASSYGQLQETQYF.